These 16 T cell receptor beta chains originate from one sample sequenced in a study of metastatic and nonmetastatic thyroid tumors. TCRdb re-processed the PCR reads through MiXCR. The repertoire holds under 20,000 clones, 34% seen once, with 11% in the top ten. There were no patients who had received any treatment before thyroid surgery. The material sequenced was tumor tissue. These receptors originate from a male donor with papillary thyroid cancer or a benign thyroid nodule (not recorded which). Some clones in this sample may be carry-over from other donors' samples.

This clone ranks as medium-sized. The chain couples TRBV19 to TRBJ1-6, with 7 bases identical to TRBD1. The CDR3 contains 15 residues. Germline assignment: CDR1 LNHDA and CDR2 SQIVND (reference sequence). J was trimmed by 9 bases and V by 5 bases; bases with no gene match: 10. CDR3 loop: CASSSRQGPTSPLHF. DNA of the CDR3: TGTGCCAGTAGTTCCAGACAGGGACCGACTTCACCCCTCCACTTT. The variable domain in full, with the rest retrieved from reference TRBV19 and TRBJ1-6, is DGGITQSPKYLFRKEGQNVTLSCEQNLNHDAMYWYRQDPGQGLRLIYYSQIVNDFQKGDIAEGYSVSREKKESFPLTVTSAQKNPTAFYLCASSSRQGPTSPLHFGNGTRLTVT.

This clone was counted many times. V gene TRBV29-1 combines with J gene TRBJ1-2; D is perhaps TRBD1 (6 bases). The V gene's germline CDR1 is SQVTM and CDR2 ANQGSEA. Between the trimmed V and J ends, which lost 4 bases and 2 bases, there was a span of 17 bases. This CDR3 contains 15 residues. CDR3 nucleotide sequence: TGCAGCGTTGCAGGGGCAGGGATGCTGAACTATGGCTACACCTTC. It yields the protein CSVAGAGMLNYGYTF.

The chain recombines TRBV20-1 with TRBJ2-3, with 7 positions matching TRBD2. Germline CDR1 and CDR2: DFQATT and SNEGSKA (reference sequence). V dropped 0 bases and J dropped 2; count of bases not matched to a gene: 8. The CDR3 is made up of 16 amino acids. For the CDR3, the DNA is TGCAGTGCTAGAGATGGTCCTAGCGGACTCACAGATACGCAGTATTTT. This gives the protein CSARDGPSGLTDTQYF.

There are many counts of this clone. The CDR3 bases are TGTGCCAGCACAGAAGCGGGGGGGTCGTCCACTGAAGCTTTCTTT. Translation gives CASTEAGGSSTEAFF. V and J are TRBV6-1 and TRBJ1-1; possibly TRBD1 for D (5 bases). CDR1 and CDR2 from the germline V gene are MNHNS and SASEGT. V was clipped by 7 bases and J by 4 bases, with 19 bases between them. CDR3 length equals 15 residues.

This clone was counted at least ten times. This chain joins TRBV9 and TRBJ1-1; TRBD1 is a possible D gene (6 bases). V was cut by 4 bases and J by 4 bases, with 14 bases left in between. From germline, CDR1 is SGDLS and CDR2 YYNGEE. This CDR3 spans 14 amino acids. The CDR3 protein is CASSPQGVVTEAFF. In nucleotides, the CDR3 is TGTGCCAGCAGCCCACAGGGAGTAGTCACTGAAGCTTTCTTT.

This clone ranks as medium-sized. The chain couples TRBV6-1 to TRBJ1-4, with 7 bases lining up with TRBD1. CDR1 is MNHNS, CDR2 SASEGT, per germline. The CDR3 extends over 14 amino acids. The J segment lost 4 bases and the V segment lost 5 bases, leaving 4 bases of the junction unmatched. The CDR3 bases are TGTGCCAGCAGTCGGGGACAGCTTAATGAAAAACTGTTTTTT. Translation gives CASSRGQLNEKLFF.

This clone was found a few times. At one end the junction does not follow the germline gene, possibly because of a read error. The rearrangement uses TRBV6-5 and TRBJ2-7; 11 nucleotides match TRBD2. The CDR3 has 17 residues. The V gene's germline CDR1 is MNHEY and CDR2 SVGAGI. The CDR3 region has the DNA TGTGCCAGCAGTGACTCGATGACTAGCGGGGACCGCTACGAGCAGTATTTC. This translates into CASSDSMTSGDRYEQYF.

This clone was recorded at least ten times. The chain joins TRBV10-1 to TRBJ1-4; TRBD1 aligns across 12 bases. The CDR3 contains 16 residues. CDR1 is WNHNN, CDR2 SYGVQD, per germline (reference sequence). V shed 6 bases, J shed 2 bases, and the junction held 4 bases outside the gene matches. As DNA, the CDR3 is TGCGCCAGCAGCCGGGGGACAGGGGGCACTAATGAAAAACTGTTTTTT. Protein product: CASSRGTGGTNEKLFF.

The gene calls are TRBV20-1 and TRBJ2-3, with 11 bases fitting TRBD2. The germline CDR1 and CDR2 sequences are DFQATT and SNEGSKA (reference sequence). V was clipped by 5 bases and J by 3 bases; unmatched bases: 7. The CDR3 extends over 15 amino acids. In nucleotides, the CDR3 is TGCAGTGCTCCTAGCGGGGGGTCCCGGACAGATACGCAGTATTTT. It translates to CSAPSGGSRTDTQYF.

Notes on this clone: Germline and junction disagree at one end, which may indicate a read error. The chain is built from TRBV12-3 or TRBV12-4 and TRBJ2-7; 12 bases fit TRBD1. The CDR3 loop spans 15 amino acids. This chain's CDR3 is CVSSPTGTGGYEQCF. CDR3 nucleotide sequence: TGTGTCAGCAGCCCTACCGGGACAGGGGGCTACGAGCAGTGCTTC.

The chain employs TRBV5-1 and TRBJ2-7, with D possibly TRBD2 on 6 matching bases. Germline V gene lookup returns CDR1 SGHRS and CDR2 YFSETQ. V shed 3 bases and J shed 4 bases, with 17 bases lying between them. The length of the CDR3 is 15 residues. CDR3 in amino acids: CASSSLPGVGYEQYF. CDR3 in DNA: TGCGCCAGCAGCTCTCTACCGGGAGTAGGATACGAGCAGTACTTC.

This chain uses TRBV28 with TRBJ2-3, with TRBD2 identical over 10 bases. The CDR3 is 15 amino acids. The germline V gene encodes CDR1 MDHEN and CDR2 SYDVKM. Trimming took 3 bases from V and 2 from J; bases not matched to a gene: 2. CDR3 sequence reads: CASSFGTSDTDTQYF. As DNA, the CDR3 is TGTGCCAGCAGTTTCGGGACTAGCGACACAGATACGCAGTATTTT.

Ten or more counts support this clone. This sequence joins TRBV9 and TRBJ2-5, with D possibly matching TRBD1 (5 bases). The V end lost 0 bases, the J end lost 0 bases, and 6 bases lay between the germline ends. In germline, CDR1 is SGDLS, CDR2 YYNGEE. The CDR3 has 14 residues. In DNA, the CDR3 is TGTGCCAGCAGCGTAGAGGGGTACCAAGAGACCCAGTACTTC. This sequence encodes CASSVEGYQETQYF.

A few counts support this clone. The chain is built from TRBV15 and TRBJ2-1; 8 bases match TRBD2. CDR1 is LNHNV and CDR2 is YYDKDF in the germline V gene (reference sequence). This CDR3 has 15 residues. V lost 0 bases and J lost 10; bases outside the gene matches: 8. The CDR3 is CATSRDTSGSQEQFF. DNA of the CDR3: TGTGCCACCAGCAGAGATACCAGCGGGAGTCAAGAGCAGTTCTTC.

This clone showed up many times. The rearrangement links TRBV4-1 to TRBJ1-1; no reliable D call. CDR1 and CDR2 from the germline V gene are MGHRA and YSYEKL. The length of the CDR3 is 13 residues. Between the trimmed V and J ends, which lost 3 bases and 1 base, there was a span of 6 bases. The CDR3 reads CASSHWGNTEAFF. The CDR3 nucleotides read TGCGCCAGCAGCCATTGGGGGAACACTGAAGCTTTCTTT.

This clone showed up just once. The junction does not match germline at one end; this may be a read error. J is TRBJ2-2 and V is TRBV20-1; D call uncertain. Germline-derived CDR1 and CDR2 are DFQATT and SNEGSKA (reference sequence). The CDR3 spans 18 residues. DNA for the CDR3: TGCAGTGCTAGAGTCGACGGCCCATGGCTACCGAACACCGTGGAGCTGTTTTTT. This codes for CSARVDGPWLPNTVELFF.